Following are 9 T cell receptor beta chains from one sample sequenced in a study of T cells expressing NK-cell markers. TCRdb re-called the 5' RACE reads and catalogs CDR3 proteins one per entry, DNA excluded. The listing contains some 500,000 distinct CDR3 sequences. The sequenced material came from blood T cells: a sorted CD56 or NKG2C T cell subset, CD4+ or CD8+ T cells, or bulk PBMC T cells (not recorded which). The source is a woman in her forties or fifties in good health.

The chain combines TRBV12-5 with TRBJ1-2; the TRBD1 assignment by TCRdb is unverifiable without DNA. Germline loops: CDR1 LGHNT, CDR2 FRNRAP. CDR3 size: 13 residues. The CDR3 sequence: CASGLVRAGSYTF.

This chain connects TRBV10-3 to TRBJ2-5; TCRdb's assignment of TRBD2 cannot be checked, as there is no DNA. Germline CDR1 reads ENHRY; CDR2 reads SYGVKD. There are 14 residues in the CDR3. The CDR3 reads CAISSSLGKETQYF.

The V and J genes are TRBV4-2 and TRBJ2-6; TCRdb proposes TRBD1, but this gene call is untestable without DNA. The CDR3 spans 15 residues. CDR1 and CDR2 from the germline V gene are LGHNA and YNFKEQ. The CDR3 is CASSPRDRGANVLTF.

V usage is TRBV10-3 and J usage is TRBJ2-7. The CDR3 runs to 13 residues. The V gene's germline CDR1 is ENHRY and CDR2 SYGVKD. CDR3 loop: CAISEDSSYEQYF.

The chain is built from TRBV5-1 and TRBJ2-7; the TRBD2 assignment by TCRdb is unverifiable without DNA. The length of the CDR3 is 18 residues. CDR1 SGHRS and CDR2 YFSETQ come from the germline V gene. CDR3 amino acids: CASSSYGLAGGPGYEQYF.

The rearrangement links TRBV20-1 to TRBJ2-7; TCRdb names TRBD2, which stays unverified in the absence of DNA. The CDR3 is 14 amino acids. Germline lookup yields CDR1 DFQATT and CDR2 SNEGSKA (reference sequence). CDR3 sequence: CSAGTSGGSYEQYF.

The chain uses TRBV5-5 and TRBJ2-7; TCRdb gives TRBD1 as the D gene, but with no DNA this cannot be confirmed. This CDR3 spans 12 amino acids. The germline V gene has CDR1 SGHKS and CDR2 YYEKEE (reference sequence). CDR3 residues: CASSPGQGEQYF.

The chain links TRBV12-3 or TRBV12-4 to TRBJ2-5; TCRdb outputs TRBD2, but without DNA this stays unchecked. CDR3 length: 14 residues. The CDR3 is CASSLGVLQETQYF.

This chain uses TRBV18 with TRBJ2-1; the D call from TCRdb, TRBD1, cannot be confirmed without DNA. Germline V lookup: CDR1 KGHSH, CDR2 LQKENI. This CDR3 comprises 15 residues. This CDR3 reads CATTGTGVTRNEQFF.